What follows are 30 T cell receptor beta chains derived from one specimen sequenced in a study of blood T cells in healthy people across ages. Sample-barcoded 5' priming and a J-beta primer mix drove a second PCR of 7 to 11 cycles. TCRdb passed the 5' RACE reads through MiXCR, listing each CDR3 protein once. The table shows 2 million or so distinct CDR3 sequences, with around half occurring only once. Input material: blood. The source is a woman aged 40-49 years in good health.

This clonotype has only one observation. The chain joins TRBV6-5 to TRBJ1-5; possible D gene TRBD1, 6 bases. There are 15 residues in the CDR3. CDR1 and CDR2 from the germline V gene are MNHEY and SVGAGI. V was clipped by 4 bases and J by 4 bases, with 14 bases between them. CDR3 loop: CASSSGDGGNQPQHF. CDR3 DNA sequence: TGTGCCAGCAGTTCAGGGGACGGGGGTAATCAGCCCCAGCATTTT.

V usage is TRBV7-9 and J usage is TRBJ2-6, with D possibly TRBD1 on 5 matching bases. The CDR3 sequence is 18 residues long. The germline V and J ends were trimmed by 0 bases and 2 bases, with 14 bases remaining between them. Looked up from germline, CDR1 is SEHNR and CDR2 is FQNEAQ (reference sequence). CDR3 protein: CASSLASQVLPGANVLTF. CDR3 coding DNA: TGTGCCAGCAGCTTAGCGTCACAGGTGCTCCCTGGGGCCAACGTCCTGACTTTC. The full variable domain, its missing parts supplied by reference TRBV7-9 and TRBJ2-6, is DTGVSQNPRHKITKRGQNVTFRCDPISEHNRLYWYRQTLGQGPEFLTYFQNEAQLEKSRLLSDRFSAERPKGSFSTLEIQRTEQGDSAMYLCASSLASQVLPGANVLTFGAGSRLTVL.

The V gene is TRBV9, the J gene TRBJ2-5, with 9 bases identical to TRBD2. Losses at the gene ends were 3 bases for V and 5 bases for J; bases not matched to a gene: 11. The CDR3 sequence is 16 residues long. Germline V gene data show CDR1 as SGDLS and CDR2 as YYNGEE. In DNA form, the CDR3 reads TGTGCCAGCAGCGCCCATCTAGCGGGGAGGGCGGAGACCCAGTACTTC. Protein sequence: CASSAHLAGRAETQYF.

This clonotype appeared a few times. DNA of the CDR3: TGTGCCAGCACCCCAAGGGGACAGGGGAAAGAGACCCAGTACTTC. Encoded protein: CASTPRGQGKETQYF. The chain uses TRBV6-5 and TRBJ2-5, with 10 bases matching TRBD1. The germline V gene encodes CDR1 MNHEY and CDR2 SVGAGI. The CDR3 runs 15 residues. V shed 7 bases, J shed 3 bases, and the junction held 8 bases outside the gene matches.

Comments on this clonotype: A read error may produce the germline difference seen at one junction end. The genes are TRBV7-7 and TRBJ2-6; D may be TRBD1 (6 bases). CDR1 is SSHAT, CDR2 FNYEAQ, per germline (reference sequence). The CDR3 extends over 20 amino acids. CDR3 in DNA: TGTGCTAGCAGCTTTTACCCCCCTGGACAGAGTCCCCCTGGGGCCAACGTCCTGACTTTC. Translating gives CASSFYPPGQSPPGANVLTF.

The chain couples TRBV4-3 to TRBJ2-3; the match to TRBD1 covers 10 bases. CDR3 length equals 15 residues. V shed 3 bases, J shed 3 bases, and the junction held 3 bases outside the gene matches. Germline values: CDR1 LGHNA, CDR2 YSLEER. The CDR3 reads CASSQGTGETDTQYF. The CDR3 DNA reads TGCGCCAGCAGCCAGGGGACAGGGGAAACAGATACGCAGTATTTT.

V and J are TRBV5-6 and TRBJ2-7; TRBD2 matches at 9 bases. The J call is uncertain, as TRBJ2-5 better fits the DNA end. The CDR3 sequence is 17 residues long. Germline V gene sequence: CDR1 SGHDT, CDR2 YYEEEE. The CDR3, as DNA: TGTGCCAGCAGCTACCTACCGACTAGCGGAGCTAAAGAGACCCAGTACTTC. Protein product: CASSYLPTSGAKETQYF.

The chain combines TRBV18 with TRBJ1-2; possible D gene TRBD1, 5 bases. The CDR3 is 17 residues long. Germline loops: CDR1 KGHSH, CDR2 LQKENI. V lost 3 bases to trimming and J lost 0 bases, with 17 bases between them. The CDR3 DNA is TGTGCCAGCTCACCGCAACGACACAGGAACCCTAACTATGGCTACACCTTC. Protein: CASSPQRHRNPNYGYTF.

This clonotype was observed a handful of times. V gene TRBV10-1 combines with J gene TRBJ2-3; the D call may be TRBD1 or TRBD2 (5 bases each). The V gene's germline CDR1 is WNHNN and CDR2 SYGVQD (reference sequence). The CDR3 consists of 14 residues. Trimming left V 2 bases short and J 2 bases short, with 8 bases between. The CDR3 DNA reads as TGCGCCAGCAGTGAGCGGGGCTACACAGATACGCAGTATTTT. This codes for CASSERGYTDTQYF.

The chain recombines TRBV20-1 with TRBJ2-5; 10 nucleotides align to TRBD2. The CDR3 is 16 residues long. After removal of 5 bases from V and 11 bases from J, the junction contained 20 bases not matched to a gene. Germline V gene sequence: CDR1 DFQATT, CDR2 SNEGSKA (reference sequence). The CDR3: CSAHPLESGGAGEQYF. DNA of the CDR3: TGCAGTGCTCACCCCCTTGAAAGCGGGGGGGCCGGGGAGCAGTACTTC.

The V gene is TRBV4-2, the J gene TRBJ2-2; a weak D match, TRBD1 (6 bases). Germline V gene data show CDR1 as LGHNA and CDR2 as YNFKEQ. CDR3 size: 17 residues. V dropped 0 bases and J dropped 1 base, with 12 bases sitting between them. Here the CDR3 reads CASSQDAGALNTGELFF. CDR3 DNA sequence: TGTGCCAGCAGCCAAGACGCAGGGGCCCTGAACACCGGGGAGCTGTTTTTT.

This clonotype was picked up one time. This chain uses TRBV20-1 with TRBJ1-5, with D perhaps TRBD1 (5 bases). The CDR3 loop spans 13 amino acids. The germline V gene has CDR1 DFQATT and CDR2 SNEGSKA (reference sequence). Between the trimmed V and J ends, which lost 6 bases and 5 bases, there was a span of 14 bases. The CDR3 nucleotides are TGCAGTGCACAGGAGGGTGGGGATCAGCCCCAGCATTTT. This translates into CSAQEGGDQPQHF.

V and J are TRBV12-3 or TRBV12-4 and TRBJ2-3; D might be TRBD1 (5 bases). V was trimmed by 4 bases and J by 0 bases, leaving 17 bases between them. The CDR3 is 17 residues long. CDR3 nucleotides: TGTGCCAGCAGTTCTCTTCGACAGTCCACTAGCACAGATACGCAGTATTTT. As protein: CASSSLRQSTSTDTQYF.

The V call is TRBV29-1, the J call TRBJ1-2, with D perhaps matching TRBD1 (5 bases). V was trimmed by 3 bases and J by 4 bases, leaving 18 bases between them. The CDR3 covers 15 residues. Per germline, CDR1 SQVTM and CDR2 ANQGSEA. CDR3 DNA: TGCAGCGTTGATACCCGGGGGGATGGGAGCTATGGCTACACCTTC. Translating gives CSVDTRGDGSYGYTF.

The chain uses TRBV6-1 and TRBJ2-7; unclear D gene. V lost 1 base, J lost 2 bases, and 6 bases lay in between. Germline V CDR1 and CDR2: MNHNS, SASEGT. This CDR3 spans 13 amino acids. In DNA form, the CDR3 reads TGTGCCAGCAGTGAAGTCAGTGCCTACGAGCAGTACTTC. It translates to CASSEVSAYEQYF.

This sequence joins TRBV20-1 and TRBJ2-3, with D perhaps TRBD2 (7 bases). Trimming pared 5 bases from V and 3 bases from J, leaving 27 bases between. The germline CDR1 and CDR2 sequences are DFQATT and SNEGSKA (reference sequence). The CDR3 is 18 amino acids. The CDR3 spells CSAFLPNWGGRETDTQYF. The DNA of the CDR3 is TGCAGTGCTTTCCTACCCAATTGGGGGGGCAGAGAGACAGATACGCAGTATTTT.

This clonotype was detected a few times. The rearrangement uses TRBV5-1 and TRBJ2-5, with TRBD1 matching 7 bases. The CDR3 length is 14 residues. CDR1 and CDR2 from the germline V gene are SGHRS and YFSETQ. V trimming: 4 bases; J trimming: 4 bases; junction bases outside the gene matches: 7. The CDR3 coding sequence is TGCGCCAGCAGCCTCGGGACAGAGGGAGAGACCCAGTACTTC. The encoded protein is CASSLGTEGETQYF.

This clonotype was observed a handful of times. The CDR3 region is CAIDSGDRQETQYF. Here the CDR3 DNA reads TGTGCCATCGATTCAGGGGACAGACAAGAGACCCAGTACTTC. The chain carries TRBV28 and TRBJ2-5; 7 bases agree with TRBD1. The junction had 10 bases not matched to a gene; V was cut back by 10 bases and J by 2 bases. Germline lookup yields CDR1 MDHEN and CDR2 SYDVKM. This CDR3 comprises 14 residues.

The rearrangement links TRBV5-1 to TRBJ2-1; 7 bases are shared with TRBD2. The CDR3 spans 15 residues. The ends lost 3 bases at V and 10 bases at J; junction bases unmatched: 13. CDR1 is SGHRS and CDR2 is YFSETQ in the germline V gene. The CDR3 loop is CASSSGLDVGYEQFF. CDR3 nucleotides: TGCGCCAGCAGCTCCGGACTAGATGTTGGCTACGAGCAGTTCTTC.

The chain is built from TRBV29-1 and TRBJ1-1; 11 positions agree with TRBD1. With 4 bases clipped from V and 4 bases from J, the junction kept 8 bases outside the gene matches. This CDR3 spans 15 amino acids. Per germline, CDR1 SQVTM and CDR2 ANQGSEA. CDR3 in DNA: TGCAGCGTTGCCGAATCCGGGACAGGGGGCACTGAAGCTTTCTTT. Protein sequence: CSVAESGTGGTEAFF. Full variable domain (remainder filled in from reference TRBV29-1 and TRBJ1-1): SAVISQKPSRDICQRGTSLTIQCQVDSQVTMMFWYRQQPGQSLTLIATANQGSEATYESGFVIDKFPISRPNLTFSTLTVSNMSPEDSSIYLCSVAESGTGGTEAFFGQGTRLTVV.

The table lists this clonotype with a few counts. This chain connects TRBV28 to TRBJ1-2; the D gene is possibly TRBD1 (5 bases). V was pared by 6 bases and J by 4 bases, with 15 bases between. CDR1 and CDR2 (germline): MDHEN, SYDVKM. The CDR3 loop spans 14 amino acids. The CDR3 sequence is CASRMGPFLYGYTF. The CDR3 coding sequence is TGTGCCAGCAGAATGGGACCCTTCCTCTATGGCTACACCTTC.

This clonotype was recorded only once. The chain recombines TRBV12-3 or TRBV12-4 with TRBJ1-5; TRBD1 might be the D (5 bases). Trimming removed 1 base at V and 9 bases at J, with 13 bases between. CDR3 length: 14 amino acids. The CDR3 sequence is CASSLVQDIRPQHF. Here the CDR3 DNA reads TGTGCCAGCAGTTTAGTCCAGGACATAAGGCCCCAGCATTTT.

This clonotype appeared a single time. At one boundary the junction diverges from the germline segment, which might be a read error. The chain links TRBV6-2 or TRBV6-3 to TRBJ2-7, with D uncertain. CDR1 and CDR2 (germline): MNHEY, SVGEGT. The CDR3 sequence is 17 residues long. CDR3 coding DNA: TGTGCCAGCAGTTACTCATGGCAGGACCTTTTCTCCTACGAGCACTACTTC. It yields the protein CASSYSWQDLFSYEHYF.

The chain carries TRBV7-2 and TRBJ1-2; the D gene is possibly TRBD1 (6 bases). V was clipped by 2 bases and J by 9 bases, with 19 bases between them. CDR1 and CDR2 (germline): SGHTA, FQGNSA. The length of the CDR3 is 15 residues. The CDR3 is CASSLNTSKGGRYTF. The CDR3 region has the DNA TGTGCCAGCAGCTTAAATACCTCTAAGGGGGGCCGCTACACCTTC.

There are a few counts of this clonotype. The rearrangement links TRBV7-2 to TRBJ2-5; D possibly corresponds to TRBD2 (5 bases). This CDR3 is 13 amino acids long. V lost 5 bases and J 4 bases, leaving 11 bases between the germline ends. Per the germline V gene, CDR1 is SGHTA and CDR2 is FQGNSA. The CDR3 region has the DNA TGTGCCAGCAGCGTCACTGCGGGAGAGACCCAGTACTTC. Amino acid sequence: CASSVTAGETQYF.

This rearrangement joins TRBV2 to TRBJ2-7, with a weak D call TRBD2 (6 bases). The germline V gene encodes CDR1 SNHLY and CDR2 FYNNEI. The CDR3 is 14 residues long. Trimming took 2 bases from V and 12 from J, leaving 20 bases between them. CDR3 residues: CASSEPAEGPKPYF. The CDR3 DNA sequence: TGTGCCAGCAGTGAACCGGCGGAGGGCCCAAAGCCGTACTTC.

V and J are TRBV20-1 and TRBJ1-5; TRBD1 matches at 7 bases. This CDR3 comprises 12 residues. Looked up from germline, CDR1 is DFQATT and CDR2 is SNEGSKA (reference sequence). CDR3 in amino acids: CREDRVREPQHF. CDR3 DNA sequence: TGCAGGGAAGACAGGGTAAGGGAGCCCCAGCATTTT.

The rearrangement links TRBV12-3 or TRBV12-4 to TRBJ2-1; D is possibly TRBD1 (5 bases). CDR3 size: 15 residues. Trimming removed 6 bases at V and 5 bases at J, with 17 bases between. CDR3 region: CASSSGFQGDNEQFF. The CDR3 DNA sequence: TGTGCCAGCAGCAGTGGGTTCCAGGGTGACAATGAGCAGTTCTTC.

J is TRBJ2-5 and V is TRBV20-1; D is unresolved. V lost 2 bases to trimming and J lost 7 bases, with 11 bases between them. CDR1 is DFQATT, CDR2 SNEGSKA, per germline (reference sequence). CDR3 size: 12 residues. The CDR3 DNA follows: TGCAGTGCTAGAAGCGATGTAGGGACCCAGTACTTC. This sequence encodes CSARSDVGTQYF.

As DNA, the CDR3 is TGCGCCAGCAGTGGTTCGGCGGTGGGTCAGCCCCAGCATTTT. As protein: CASSGSAVGQPQHF. The chain carries TRBV10-1 and TRBJ1-5; no clear D. V shed 4 bases and J shed 6 bases, with 13 bases lying between them. Germline V lookup: CDR1 WNHNN, CDR2 SYGVQD (reference sequence). There are 14 residues in the CDR3.